This T cell receptor (beta chain) originates from a study of breast tumors, draining lymph nodes, adjacent tissues. Study-wide results and caveats: Data only fit, rather than demonstrated, lymph node origin of most tumor T cells. Tumor TCR diversity was below lymph nodes but above nontumor tissue. Most tumor T cells seemingly derive from lymph node, then expand in tumor.

MiXCR, applied by TCRdb to the multiplex PCR reads, yields one record per CDR3 protein. The data show about 180,000 distinct CDR3 sequences, approximately 30% seen once. The lymph nodes were axillary draining lymph nodes from breast cancer patients. This clonotype was recorded at least ten times. The antigen remains undetermined. CDR3 size: 13 residues. V lost 6 bases, J lost 2 bases, and 4 bases stayed unmatched. The clonotype originates from a female donor with breast cancer. Some clones in this sample may be carry-over from other donors' samples. This chain uses TRBV12-3 or TRBV12-4 with TRBJ2-7; 7 nucleotides match TRBD1. Sequencing used axillary lymph node tissue. CDR3 coding DNA: TGTGCCAGCAGGCCAGGGACAGCCTACGAGCAGTACTTC. Encoded protein: CASRPGTAYEQYF.